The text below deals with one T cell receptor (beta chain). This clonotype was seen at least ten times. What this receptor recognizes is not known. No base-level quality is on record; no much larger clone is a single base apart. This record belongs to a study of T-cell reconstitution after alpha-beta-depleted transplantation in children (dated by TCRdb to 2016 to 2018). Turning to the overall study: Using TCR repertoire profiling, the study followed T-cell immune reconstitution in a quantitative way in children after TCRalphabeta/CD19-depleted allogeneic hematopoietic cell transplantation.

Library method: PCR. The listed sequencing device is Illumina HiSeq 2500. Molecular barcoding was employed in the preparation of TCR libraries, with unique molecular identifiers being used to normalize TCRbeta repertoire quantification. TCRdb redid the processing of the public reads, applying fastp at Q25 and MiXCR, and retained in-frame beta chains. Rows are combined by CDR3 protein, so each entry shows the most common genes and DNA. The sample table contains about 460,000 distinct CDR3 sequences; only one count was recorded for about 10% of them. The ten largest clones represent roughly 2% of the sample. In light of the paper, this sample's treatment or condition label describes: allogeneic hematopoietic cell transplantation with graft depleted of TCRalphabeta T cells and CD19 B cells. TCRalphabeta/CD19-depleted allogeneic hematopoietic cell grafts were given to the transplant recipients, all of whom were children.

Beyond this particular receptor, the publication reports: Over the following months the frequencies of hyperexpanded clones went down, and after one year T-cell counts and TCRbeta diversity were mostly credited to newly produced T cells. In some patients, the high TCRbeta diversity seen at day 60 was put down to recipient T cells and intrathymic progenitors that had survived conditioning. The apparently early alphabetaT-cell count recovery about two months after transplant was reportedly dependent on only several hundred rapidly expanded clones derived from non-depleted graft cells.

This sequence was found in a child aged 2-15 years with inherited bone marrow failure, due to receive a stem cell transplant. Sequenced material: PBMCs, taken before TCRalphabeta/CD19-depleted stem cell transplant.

The sequenced DNA: TGTGCCAGCAGTTCCGGAACTTGGGCTGGGAATGAGCAGTTCTTC. This translates into CASSSGTWAGNEQFF. The sequence is built from TRBV6-5 and TRBJ2-1, with an unclear D gene assignment. A distance of 17 bases separates the germline ends of V and J, which lose 4 bases and 7 bases respectively. The CDR3 has 15 amino acids, counting the end cysteine and phenylalanine. Kept here is only the CDR3 DNA, which spans 45 bases and is read in frame from base 1. Based on the germline V gene, the CDR1 and CDR2 sequences are MNHEY and SVGAGI.